The TCR beta chain under discussion was sequenced for a study of CD8 T cells in Susac syndrome (dated by TCRdb to between 2018 and 2021). Broadly, across the study: Of the Susac syndrome patients who were sequenced, eight or nine were in clinical remission while roughly six had clinically active disease. At blood withdrawal, Susac syndrome patients were therapy-naive, treated with corticosteroids (with IVIg additionally given to some), or treated with IVIg alone. Whether CD8+ T cell activation and differentiation in Susac syndrome was antigen driven was tested using repertoire sequencing. The clonality of the CD8+ T cell repertoire was compared across about 12 healthy donors, roughly 14 Susac syndrome patients and fewer than 16 multiple sclerosis patients.

Peripheral blood CD8+ and CD4+ T cells from healthy donors, Susac syndrome patients and multiple sclerosis patients were profiled by high-throughput TCR beta sequencing. The Susac syndrome patients fulfilled recently defined diagnostic criteria for definite or probable disease. Bulk CD8+ and CD4+ T cells were purified magnetically by negative isolation, whereas CD8+ TEMRA cells were enriched by FACS. Blood was collected in EDTA tubes and processed within 24 hours, with PBMCs isolated through density gradient centrifugation. PBMCs destined for TCR sequencing were cryopreserved in liquid nitrogen and later thawed in a 37 °C water bath. Purity of sorted or isolated CD4+, CD8+ and CD8+ TEMRA cells was at least 90%. Turning to this clonotype: The antigen it recognizes is unknown. Within one base of it there is no much larger clone, and no base qualities were kept.

RNA was extracted with the RNeasy kit and 0.5 to 1 ug was reverse transcribed using random hexamers. The immunoSEQ multiplex PCR assay, which covers 54 Vbeta and 13 Jbeta segments, was used to amplify TCR beta CDR3 regions. To correct PCR amplification bias, a synthetic template baseline was used for both primer optimization and computational correction. The published analysis was carried out like this. Only productive sequences were kept, with reads annotated to V, D and J genes according to IMGT and analyzed in immunoSEQ Analyzer. Clonality was computed as one minus Shannon entropy normalized by log2 of the number of productive unique sequences. For each patient and control, public and private clones were evaluated among the 100 most prevalent clones. Clones were defined as Susac-specific when absent from the healthy and MS cohorts, from over 950 published viral clones and from other ImmuneACCESS disease sequences. TCRdb reprocessing: public reads trimmed at Q25 with fastp, clones called with MiXCR, in-frame beta chains kept. Under each unique CDR3 protein, matching rows form one entry showing the most common genes and DNA. The V and J calls here are based on TCRdb, not the publication. The sample table lists about 100,000 distinct CDR3 sequences, roughly 96% of them with a count of one. The ten largest clonotypes hold roughly 0.29% of the sample.

From the cysteine up to the phenylalanine, the CDR3 has a length of 14 residues. Only the CDR3 part of the read is kept: 42 bases, read in frame from the first base. V trim: 5 bases; J trim: 9 bases; unmatched bases: 10. The germline V gene encodes CDR1 MNHEY and CDR2 SVGAGI. Points the paper makes about the study in general: Looking at Susac-specific public clones, the researchers identified around 15 in the total CD8+ repertoire and roughly 5 in the CD8+ TEMRA repertoire. Susac syndrome CD8+ repertoires showed clonal expansion, highest in CD8+ TEMRA cells and greater in clinically active than remitting patients. The TCR sequencing and HLA analysis was acknowledged to have included a relatively small number of individuals.

This clonotype was obtained from a human donor with Susac syndrome. The sequencing sample was made of CD8+ T cells from PBMCs. The rearranged chain carries TRBV6-5 and TRBJ2-4; 7 nucleotides in the junction match TRBD2. CDR3 protein: CASSRTRIPTIQYF. The DNA reads as follows: TGTGCCAGCAGTAGGACTAGAATCCCGACCATTCAGTACTTC.